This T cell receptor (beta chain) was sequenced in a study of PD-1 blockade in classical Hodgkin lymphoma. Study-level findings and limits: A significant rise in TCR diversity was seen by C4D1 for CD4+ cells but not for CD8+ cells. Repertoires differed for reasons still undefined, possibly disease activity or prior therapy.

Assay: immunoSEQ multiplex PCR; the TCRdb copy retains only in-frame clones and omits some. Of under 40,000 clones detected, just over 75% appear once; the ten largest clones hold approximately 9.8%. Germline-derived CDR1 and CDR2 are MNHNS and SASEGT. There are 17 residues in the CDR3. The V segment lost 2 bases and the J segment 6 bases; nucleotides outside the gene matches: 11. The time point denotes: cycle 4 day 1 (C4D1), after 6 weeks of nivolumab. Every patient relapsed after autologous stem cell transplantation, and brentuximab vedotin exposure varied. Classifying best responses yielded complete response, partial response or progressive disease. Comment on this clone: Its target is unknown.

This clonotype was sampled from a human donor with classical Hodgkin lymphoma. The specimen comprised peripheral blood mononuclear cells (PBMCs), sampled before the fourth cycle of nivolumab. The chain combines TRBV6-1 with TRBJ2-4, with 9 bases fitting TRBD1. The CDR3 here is CASSEYRDRVLRNIQYF. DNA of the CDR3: TGTGCCAGCAGTGAATACCGGGACAGGGTTTTGAGAAACATTCAGTACTTC.